The rows below give T cell receptor beta chains drawn from one sample of a study of cytomegalovirus exposure and HLA in healthy donors. Sequenced by immunoSEQ multiplex PCR; TCRdb stores in-frame clones only, minus some. The sample carries nearly 110,000 clones, 88% recorded once. The sample comprised PBMCs. The receptors stem from a young woman in good health and CMV-seropositive. CDR3s include the opening cysteine and the closing phenylalanine or tryptophan. A D gene is named only where the DNA matches it firmly. Not every row has a clone size; where given, it reads once, few, many or a size class.

v_call,clone_size,d_call,j_call,cdr3_length,cdr3_aa,cdr3_nt
TRBV19,.,TRBD1,TRBJ1-5,17,CASSIGTGGASNQPQHF,TGTGCCAGTAGTATAGGGACAGGGGGCGCGAGCAATCAGCCCCAGCATTTT
TRBV27,.,.,TRBJ1-5,15,CASRKQGTGNQPQHF,TGTGCCAGCAGAAAACAGGGAACGGGCAATCAGCCCCAGCATTTT
TRBV7-6,.,TRBD1,TRBJ1-5,15,CASSLYQGDNQPQHF,TGTGCCAGCAGCTTATACCAGGGGGACAATCAGCCCCAGCATTTT
TRBV29-1,.,.,TRBJ1-3,14,CRSRIRREVDTIYF,TGCAGATCGCGCATTCGCAGGGAAGTAGACACCATATATTTT
TRBV6-6,.,TRBD1,TRBJ2-1,15,CASSRLQGFRDEQFF,TGTGCCAGCAGTCGATTACAGGGGTTCAGGGATGAGCAGTTCTTC
TRBV27,.,.,TRBJ1-1,17,CASTPAGTVKPNTEAFF,TGTGCCAGCACCCCCGCCGGAACAGTTAAACCTAACACTGAAGCTTTCTTT
TRBV4-1,.,.,TRBJ1-1,14,CASSPAGVNTEAFF,TGCGCCAGCAGCCCCGCCGGAGTGAACACTGAAGCTTTCTTT
TRBV10-1,.,TRBD2,TRBJ2-3,17,CASSPGLAGASTDTQYF,TGCGCCAGCAGTCCGGGACTAGCGGGGGCTAGCACAGATACGCAGTATTTT
TRBV27,.,.,TRBJ1-4,14,CASSPTGWGEKLFF,TGTGCCAGCAGTCCCACAGGGTGGGGTGAAAAACTGTTTTTT
TRBV6-6,.,.,TRBJ1-1,14,CASSAQGRNTEAFF,TGTGCCAGCAGTGCCCAGGGGAGAAACACTGAAGCTTTCTTT
TRBV5-1,.,.,TRBJ1-1,15,CASSLGTRVNTEAFF,TGCGCCAGCAGCTTGGGGACAAGGGTGAACACTGAAGCTTTCTTT
TRBV29-1,.,TRBD1,TRBJ2-1,14,CSVAGGISYNEQFF,TGCAGCGTTGCAGGGGGTATTTCCTACAATGAGCAGTTCTTC
TRBV6-1,.,TRBD1,TRBJ1-1,14,CAIWDRGVITEAFF,TGTGCCATATGGGACAGGGGGGTAATCACTGAAGCTTTCTTT
TRBV6-5,.,.,TRBJ2-4,15,CASSRRDRSKNIQYF,TGTGCCAGCAGTCGCCGAGATAGATCCAAAAACATTCAGTACTTC
TRBV5-1,.,.,TRBJ2-3,14,CASSPPSSTDTQYF,TGCGCCAGCAGCCCCCCTTCTAGCACAGATACGCAGTATTTT
TRBV4-3,.,.,TRBJ2-5,13,CASSQDRQETQYF,TGCGCCAGCAGTCAGGACAGACAAGAGACCCAGTACTTC
TRBV6-1,.,.,TRBJ1-2,14,CASSRDTGPYGYTF,TGTGCCAGCAGTCGGGACACTGGCCCCTATGGCTACACCTTC
TRBV4-3,.,TRBD2,TRBJ2-2,18,CASSQMPSGGAYTGELFF,TGCGCCAGCAGCCAAATGCCTAGCGGGGGGGCTTACACCGGGGAGCTGTTTTTT
TRBV5-5,.,.,TRBJ1-2,14,CASSLDMAGRRYTF,TGTGCCAGCAGCTTGGATATGGCAGGGCGTCGCTACACCTTC
TRBV27,once,.,TRBJ1-5,14,CASSFGRGNQPQHF,TGTGCCAGCAGTTTCGGCAGGGGTAATCAGCCCCAGCATTTT
TRBV19,.,.,TRBJ2-2,15,CASSSTPSGNGELFF,TGTGCCAGTAGTTCTACACCGTCAGGGAACGGGGAGCTGTTTTTT
TRBV19,.,TRBD1,TRBJ1-1,15,CASSPQQGARTEAFF,TGTGCCAGTAGTCCTCAACAGGGGGCGCGGACTGAAGCTTTCTTT
TRBV28,.,.,TRBJ1-5,12,CASSLEGQPQHF,TGTGCCAGCAGCCTTGAGGGCCAGCCCCAGCATTTT
TRBV6-6,.,.,TRBJ2-2,14,CASTWMRSAGELFF,TGTGCCAGCACCTGGATGAGAAGCGCCGGGGAGCTGTTTTTT
TRBV19,.,.,TRBJ2-1,15,CASSIVGTQVNEQFF,TGTGCCAGTAGTATTGTTGGGACACAAGTGAATGAGCAGTTCTTC
TRBV9,.,TRBD1,TRBJ2-3,15,CASSVGGTGANTQYF,TGTGCCAGCAGCGTAGGGGGGACAGGGGCAAATACGCAGTATTTT
TRBV6-4,.,.,TRBJ1-5,15,CASTPSRQRNQPQHF,TGTGCCAGCACTCCGTCTAGGCAGCGCAATCAGCCCCAGCATTTT
TRBV4-1,once,.,TRBJ1-5,16,CASSQVAGAGNQPQHF,TGCGCCAGCAGCCAAGTGGCAGGGGCGGGCAATCAGCCCCAGCATTTT
TRBV6-6,.,TRBD1,TRBJ1-1,16,CASNLPTGAQGTEAFF,TGTGCCAGCAACTTACCGACAGGGGCCCAGGGAACTGAAGCTTTCTTT
TRBV29-1,.,TRBD1,TRBJ2-5,12,CSVGTAQETQYF,TGCAGCGTCGGGACAGCTCAAGAGACCCAGTACTTC
TRBV29-1,.,TRBD2,TRBJ2-5,15,CSVAPPGGVEETQYF,TGCAGCGTTGCCCCACCCGGGGGGGTAGAAGAGACCCAGTACTTC
TRBV19,.,.,TRBJ2-3,17,CASSGRWGVEGTDTQYF,TGTGCCAGTAGTGGTCGGTGGGGGGTAGAGGGCACAGATACGCAGTATTTT
TRBV4-2,.,TRBD1,TRBJ2-7,16,CASSQETGTGGYEQYF,TGTGCCAGCAGCCAAGAAACCGGGACAGGGGGCTACGAGCAGTACTTC
TRBV15,few,.,TRBJ1-4,14,CATSRDRGDEKLFF,TGTGCCACCAGCAGAGATCGAGGTGATGAAAAACTGTTTTTT
TRBV4-1,.,.,TRBJ1-5,15,CASSQAYREGQPQHF,TGCGCCAGCAGCCAAGCGTACAGGGAGGGTCAGCCCCAGCATTTT
TRBV19,.,TRBD1,TRBJ1-5,17,CASSRDRSAVSNQPQHF,TGTGCCAGTAGTAGGGACAGAAGTGCGGTGAGCAATCAGCCCCAGCATTTT
TRBV5-4,.,.,TRBJ2-5,11,CASSLRETQYF,TGTGCCAGCAGCTTGCGGGAGACCCAGTACTTC
TRBV5-6,.,.,TRBJ2-2,14,CASSPYTNTGELFF,TGTGCCAGCAGCCCTTACACGAACACCGGGGAGCTGTTTTTT
TRBV28,.,.,TRBJ2-7,15,CASSSRQALSYEQYF,TGTGCCAGCAGCTCCAGACAGGCCCTATCCTACGAGCAGTACTTC
TRBV6-1,.,TRBD1,TRBJ1-5,15,CASLRGQGTNQPQHF,TGTGCCAGCCTGCGCGGACAGGGGACCAATCAGCCCCAGCATTTT
TRBV5-4,.,TRBD2,TRBJ2-2,17,CASSGTSGGARTGELFF,TGTGCCAGCAGCGGGACTAGCGGGGGGGCTAGAACCGGGGAGCTGTTTTTT
TRBV27,.,.,TRBJ2-7,15,CASSPSPGGPYEQYF,TGTGCCAGCAGTCCCAGTCCAGGGGGGCCCTACGAGCAGTACTTC
TRBV5-1,.,TRBD1,TRBJ1-1,17,CASSLSPGQGRNTEAFF,TGCGCCAGCAGCTTGTCTCCGGGACAGGGTAGGAACACTGAAGCTTTCTTT